What follows are 18 T cell receptor beta chains derived from one specimen sequenced in a study of blood T cell repertoires in COVID-19. The assay was immunoSEQ multiplex PCR, and TCRdb's table has in-frame clones only and misses some. The sample contains about 70,000 clones, 65% to 80% of which appear only once. What was sequenced was peripheral blood. These receptor sequences come from a woman aged 80 or over with active or convalescent COVID-19.

This chain links TRBV28 with TRBJ1-3; D is unresolved. V was shortened by 6 bases and J by 0 bases, with 15 bases between the two germline ends. Germline V gene lookup returns CDR1 MDHEN and CDR2 SYDVKM. The CDR3 sequence is 16 residues long. The CDR3 reads CASSATSGRSGNTIYF. The DNA of the CDR3 is TGTGCCAGCAGCGCGACGAGCGGTCGCTCTGGAAACACCATATATTTT.

The chain recombines TRBV11-2 with TRBJ1-2, with 9 bases lining up with TRBD1. The CDR3 contains 16 residues. The V segment lost 3 bases and the J segment 4 bases; nucleotides outside the gene matches: 9. The V gene's germline CDR1 is SGHAT and CDR2 FQNNGV. The CDR3 DNA follows: TGTGCCAGCAGCTTGACCGACAGGGGGAATGGCTATGGCTACACCTTC. Amino acids: CASSLTDRGNGYGYTF.

This clone was recorded a few times. The V call is TRBV7-3, the J call TRBJ2-1, with 7 bases aligning to TRBD1. Germline V lookup: CDR1 SGHTA, CDR2 FQGTGA. The CDR3 has 12 amino acids. V lost 5 bases and J lost 9; bases outside the gene matches: 4. CDR3 nucleotides: TGTGCCAGCAGCCTGGACAGGAGTGAGCAGTTCTTC. Amino acids: CASSLDRSEQFF.

The chain recombines TRBV28 with TRBJ1-6; 10 nucleotides align to TRBD1. The CDR3 is made up of 14 amino acids. With 6 bases clipped from V and 9 bases from J, the junction kept 5 bases outside the gene matches. Germline V CDR1 and CDR2: MDHEN, SYDVKM. As DNA, the CDR3 is TGTGCCAGCAGGCCCGGGACAGGGGTTTCACCCCTCCACTTT. It specifies CASRPGTGVSPLHF.

V is TRBV7-9 and J is TRBJ1-1; no definite D call. This CDR3 is 14 amino acids long. The V gene's germline CDR1 is SEHNR and CDR2 FQNEAQ (reference sequence). The V end lost 4 bases, the J end lost 0 bases, and 9 bases lay between the germline ends. The CDR3 loop is CASSSPTVNTEAFF. As DNA, the CDR3 is TGTGCCAGCAGCTCACCAACAGTGAACACTGAAGCTTTCTTT.

The chain carries TRBV7-8 and TRBJ2-5; 11 bases line up with TRBD2. V shed 7 bases and J 2 bases; nucleotides not matched to a gene: 12. Germline-derived CDR1 and CDR2 are SGHVS and FQNEAQ. The CDR3 runs 17 residues. CDR3 in amino acids: CASTSLSTSGGQETQYF. The CDR3 nucleotides read TGTGCCAGCACATCTCTGTCCACTAGCGGGGGACAAGAGACCCAGTACTTC. Looking up the rest from reference TRBV7-8 and TRBJ2-5 gives the full variable domain: GAGVSQSPRYKVAKRGQDVALRCDPISGHVSLFWYQQALGQGPEFLTYFQNEAQLDKSGLPSDRFFAERPEGSVSTLKIQRTQQEDSAVYLCASTSLSTSGGQETQYFGPGTRLLVL.

CDR3 sequence (DNA): TGTGCCAGCAGCTCCCCGGGGGAGGTGTCCTACGAGCAGTACTTC. Translated: CASSSPGEVSYEQYF. The chain is built from TRBV7-9 and TRBJ2-7, with D maybe TRBD2 (6 bases). Trimming removed 4 bases from V and 1 base from J, with 14 bases in between. The CDR3 runs 15 residues. Germline CDR1 is SEHNR and CDR2 is FQNEAQ (reference sequence).

The chain joins TRBV5-1 to TRBJ1-2; 9 nucleotides agree with TRBD1. This CDR3 is built from 14 residues. After removal of 3 bases from V and 6 bases from J, the junction contained 6 bases not matched to a gene. From germline, CDR1 is SGHRS and CDR2 YFSETQ. The DNA of the CDR3 is TGCGCCAGCAGCTGGGGAACAGGGGGCGATGGCTACACCTTC. It translates to CASSWGTGGDGYTF. The variable domain in full, with the rest retrieved from reference TRBV5-1 and TRBJ1-2, is KAGVTQTPRYLIKTRGQQVTLSCSPISGHRSVSWYQQTPGQGLQFLFEYFSETQRNKGNFPGRFSGRQFSNSRSEMNVSTLELGDSALYLCASSWGTGGDGYTFGSGTRLTVV.

V gene TRBV19 combines with J gene TRBJ1-6; D may be TRBD1 (5 bases). The germline V and J ends were trimmed by 5 bases and 1 base, with 21 bases remaining between them. The CDR3 runs 19 residues. Germline-derived CDR1 and CDR2 are LNHDA and SQIVND (reference sequence). The CDR3 DNA is TGTGCCAGTAGTCCCATTCCCAGACAGTACGGGTCCTATAATTCACCCCTCCACTTT. This codes for CASSPIPRQYGSYNSPLHF.

The chain employs TRBV2 and TRBJ2-1; tentative D call: TRBD1 (6 bases). V was clipped by 1 base and J by 10 bases, with 17 bases between them. The CDR3 runs to 15 residues. Germline V lookup: CDR1 SNHLY, CDR2 FYNNEI. The CDR3: CASSEVSTGKREQFF. Here the CDR3 DNA reads TGTGCCAGCAGTGAAGTTAGTACAGGGAAGAGGGAGCAGTTCTTC.

The chain joins TRBV12-5 to TRBJ1-4; 7 nucleotides match TRBD1. Germline V CDR1 and CDR2: LGHNT, FRNRAP. CDR3 length: 14 residues. The ends lost 7 bases at V and 4 bases at J; junction bases unmatched: 6. The CDR3 reads CASAEGQFNEKLFF. Here the CDR3 DNA reads TGTGCTAGTGCCGAGGGACAGTTTAATGAAAAACTGTTTTTT. The whole variable domain, remainder taken from reference TRBV12-5 and TRBJ1-4, is DARVTQTPRHKVTEMGQEVTMRCQPILGHNTVFWYRQTMMQGLELLAYFRNRAPLDDSGMPKDRFSAEMPDATLATLKIQPSEPRDSAVYFCASAEGQFNEKLFFGSGTQLSVL.

A few counts support this clone. CDR3 sequence reads: CASSDPGREQYF. The DNA for the CDR3 is TGCGCCAGCAGCGATCCAGGGCGCGAGCAGTACTTC. This rearrangement joins TRBV10-1 to TRBJ2-7; tentatively, D is TRBD1 (5 bases). V gave up 6 bases and J gave up 6 bases, with 12 bases separating them. CDR1 WNHNN and CDR2 SYGVQD come from the germline V gene (reference sequence). The CDR3 length is 12 residues.

This clone occurred once. The CDR3: CASSTDEGAGANVLTF. The CDR3 nucleotides are TGTGCCAGTAGTACGGATGAGGGGGCTGGGGCCAACGTCCTGACTTTC. The chain employs TRBV19 and TRBJ2-6, with D perhaps TRBD1 (6 bases). Germline V lookup: CDR1 LNHDA, CDR2 SQIVND (reference sequence). This CDR3 comprises 16 residues. Trimming removed 4 bases from V and 2 bases from J, with 12 bases in between.

The CDR3 protein is CASSSPGEGNYSPLHF. As DNA, the CDR3 is TGTGCCAGCAGTTCCCCCGGGGAGGGCAACTATTCACCCCTCCACTTT. The rearrangement uses TRBV6-5 and TRBJ1-6; D uncertain. V dropped 4 bases and J dropped 8 bases, with 18 bases sitting between them. The CDR3 runs to 16 residues. CDR1 and CDR2 (germline): MNHEY, SVGAGI.

V is TRBV7-2 and J is TRBJ2-2; D is uncertain. V gave up 0 bases and J gave up 4 bases, with 3 bases separating them. This CDR3 comprises 13 residues. Germline V lookup: CDR1 SGHTA, CDR2 FQGNSA. CDR3 region: CASSLASTGELFF. The DNA of the CDR3 is TGTGCCAGCAGCTTAGCGAGCACCGGGGAGCTGTTTTTT. The full variable domain, completed using reference TRBV7-2 and TRBJ2-2, is GAGVSQSPSNKVTEKGKDVELRCDPISGHTALYWYRQSLGQGLEFLIYFQGNSAPDKSGLPSDRFSAERTGGSVSTLTIQRTQQEDSAVYLCASSLASTGELFFGEGSRLTVL.

This clone was seen a few times. This sequence joins TRBV19 and TRBJ1-5, with D possibly TRBD1 on 5 matching bases. Germline CDR1 and CDR2: LNHDA and SQIVND (reference sequence). Trimming shortened V by 0 bases and J by 2 bases, and 5 bases separated the two germline ends. The CDR3 is made up of 14 amino acids. CDR3 in DNA: TGTGCCAGTAGTATAGACAGGGGCAATCAGCCCCAGCATTTT. Translating gives CASSIDRGNQPQHF.

V usage is TRBV6-5 and J usage is TRBJ1-2, with a tentative D call TRBD1 (5 bases). This CDR3 spans 13 amino acids. In germline, CDR1 is MNHEY, CDR2 SVGAGI. The germline V and J ends were trimmed by 2 bases and 7 bases, with 11 bases remaining between them. The CDR3 here is CASSYGMGGGYTF. The CDR3, as DNA: TGTGCCAGCAGTTACGGGATGGGGGGTGGCTACACCTTC.

The chain is built from TRBV5-4 and TRBJ1-2, with D possibly TRBD1 on 5 matching bases. The CDR3 loop spans 13 amino acids. The germline gives CDR1 SGHNT, CDR2 YYREEE (reference sequence). Trimming took off 1 base at V and 5 bases at J, with 9 bases between the two ends. The CDR3 is CASSLPGRYGYTF. DNA of the CDR3: TGTGCCAGCAGCTTGCCAGGGAGGTATGGCTACACCTTC.